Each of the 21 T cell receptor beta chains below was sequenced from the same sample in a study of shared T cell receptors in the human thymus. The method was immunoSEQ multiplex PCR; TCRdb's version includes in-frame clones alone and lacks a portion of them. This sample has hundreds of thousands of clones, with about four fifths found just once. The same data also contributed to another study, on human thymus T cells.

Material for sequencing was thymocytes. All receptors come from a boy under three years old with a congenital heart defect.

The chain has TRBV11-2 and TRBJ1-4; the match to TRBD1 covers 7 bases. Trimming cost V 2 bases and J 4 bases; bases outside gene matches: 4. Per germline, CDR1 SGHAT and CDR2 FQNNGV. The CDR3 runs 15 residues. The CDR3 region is CASSLRGLDNEKLFF. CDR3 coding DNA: TGTGCCAGCAGCTTAAGGGGGCTCGATAATGAAAAACTGTTTTTT.

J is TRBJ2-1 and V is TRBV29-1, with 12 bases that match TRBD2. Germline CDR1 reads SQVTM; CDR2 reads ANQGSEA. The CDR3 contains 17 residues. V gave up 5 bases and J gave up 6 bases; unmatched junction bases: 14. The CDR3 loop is CSVSLYRASGRANEQFF. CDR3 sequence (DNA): TGCAGCGTTAGCCTATACCGGGCTAGCGGGAGGGCCAATGAGCAGTTCTTC.

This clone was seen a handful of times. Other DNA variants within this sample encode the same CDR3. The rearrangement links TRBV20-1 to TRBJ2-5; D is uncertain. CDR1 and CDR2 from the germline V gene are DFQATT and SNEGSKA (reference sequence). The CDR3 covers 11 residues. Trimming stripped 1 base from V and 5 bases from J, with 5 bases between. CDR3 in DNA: TGCAGTGCTAGAGGTCGGGAGACCCAGTACTTC. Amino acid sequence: CSARGRETQYF.

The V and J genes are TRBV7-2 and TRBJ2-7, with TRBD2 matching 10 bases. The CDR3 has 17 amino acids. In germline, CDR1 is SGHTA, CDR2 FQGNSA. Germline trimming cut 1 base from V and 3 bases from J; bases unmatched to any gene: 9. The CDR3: CASSLGGLAGGNYEQYF. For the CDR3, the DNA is TGTGCCAGCAGCTTAGGGGGATTAGCGGGAGGTAACTACGAGCAGTACTTC.

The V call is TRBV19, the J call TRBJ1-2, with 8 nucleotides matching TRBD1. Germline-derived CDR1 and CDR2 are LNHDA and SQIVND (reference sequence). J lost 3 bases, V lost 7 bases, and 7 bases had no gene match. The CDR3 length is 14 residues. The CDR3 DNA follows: TGTGCCAGTAAATCAGGGGGCGCGGACTATGGCTACACCTTC. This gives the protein CASKSGGADYGYTF.

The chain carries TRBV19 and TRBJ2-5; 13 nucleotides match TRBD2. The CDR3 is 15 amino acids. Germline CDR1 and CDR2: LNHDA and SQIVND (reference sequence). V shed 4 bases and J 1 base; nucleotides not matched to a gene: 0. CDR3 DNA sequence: TGTGCCAGTAGTAGGACTAGCGGGAGCCAAGAGACCCAGTACTTC. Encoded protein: CASSRTSGSQETQYF.

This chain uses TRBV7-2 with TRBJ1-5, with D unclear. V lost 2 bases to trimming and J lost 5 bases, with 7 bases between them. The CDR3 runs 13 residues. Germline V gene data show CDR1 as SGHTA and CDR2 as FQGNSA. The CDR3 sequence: CASSLTEDQPQHF. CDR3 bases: TGTGCCAGCAGCTTAACCGAGGATCAGCCCCAGCATTTT.

The CDR3 DNA sequence: TGTGCCAGCTCACCACAGCTAGCGGGAGGCCCCCCCTACGAGCAGTACTTC. Protein: CASSPQLAGGPPYEQYF. The chain is built from TRBV18 and TRBJ2-7, with TRBD2 matching 11 bases. Germline V gene lookup returns CDR1 KGHSH and CDR2 LQKENI. J was trimmed by 2 bases and V by 1 base; bases with no gene match: 7. This CDR3 is built from 17 residues.

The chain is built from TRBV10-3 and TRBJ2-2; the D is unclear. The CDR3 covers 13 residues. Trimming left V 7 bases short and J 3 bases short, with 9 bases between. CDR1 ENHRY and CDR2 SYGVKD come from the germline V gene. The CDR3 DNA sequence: TGTGCCATCAAAACATTGGACACCGGGGAGCTGTTTTTT. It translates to CAIKTLDTGELFF.

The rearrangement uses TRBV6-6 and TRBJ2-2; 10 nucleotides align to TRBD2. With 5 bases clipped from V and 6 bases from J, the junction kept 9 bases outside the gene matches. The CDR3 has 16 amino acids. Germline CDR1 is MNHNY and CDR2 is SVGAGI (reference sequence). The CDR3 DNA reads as TGTGCCAGCAGTAAGCCGGGACTAGCGTCAGCCGGGGAGCTGTTTTTT. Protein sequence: CASSKPGLASAGELFF.

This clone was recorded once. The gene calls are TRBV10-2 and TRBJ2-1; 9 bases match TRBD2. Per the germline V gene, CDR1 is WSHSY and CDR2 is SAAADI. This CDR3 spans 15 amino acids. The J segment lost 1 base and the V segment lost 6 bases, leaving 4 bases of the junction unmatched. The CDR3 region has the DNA TGCGCCAGCAGGGATACTAGCGGGTCCTACAATGAGCAGTTCTTC. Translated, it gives CASRDTSGSYNEQFF.

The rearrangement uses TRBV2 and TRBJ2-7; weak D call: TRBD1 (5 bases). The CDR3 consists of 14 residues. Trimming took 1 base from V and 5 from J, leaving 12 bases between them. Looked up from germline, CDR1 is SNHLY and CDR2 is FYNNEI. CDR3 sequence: CASSEEVRAHEQYF. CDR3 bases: TGTGCCAGCAGTGAAGAGGTCAGGGCCCACGAGCAGTACTTC.

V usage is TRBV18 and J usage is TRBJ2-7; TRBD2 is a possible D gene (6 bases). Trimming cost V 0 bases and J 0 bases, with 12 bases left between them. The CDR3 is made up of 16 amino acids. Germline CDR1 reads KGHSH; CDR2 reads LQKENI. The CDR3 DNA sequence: TGTGCCAGCTCACCACCTCAGGACGGGAGCTCCTACGAGCAGTACTTC. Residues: CASSPPQDGSSYEQYF.

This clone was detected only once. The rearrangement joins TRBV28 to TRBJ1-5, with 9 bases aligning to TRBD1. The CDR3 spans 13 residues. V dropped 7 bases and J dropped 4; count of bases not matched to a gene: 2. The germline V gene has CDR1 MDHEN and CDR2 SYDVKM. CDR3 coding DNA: TGTGCCAGCAAACAGGGGGCTAATCAGCCCCAGCATTTT. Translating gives CASKQGANQPQHF.

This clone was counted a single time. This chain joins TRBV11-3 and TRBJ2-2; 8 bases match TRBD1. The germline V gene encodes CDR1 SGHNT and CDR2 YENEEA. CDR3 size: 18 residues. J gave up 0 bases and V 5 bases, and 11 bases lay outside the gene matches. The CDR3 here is CASSKGQASPSNTGELFF. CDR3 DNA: TGTGCCAGCAGCAAGGGACAGGCGAGTCCTTCGAACACCGGGGAGCTGTTTTTT.

Here the CDR3 reads CSVDPGTQYF. Written as DNA, the CDR3 is TGCAGCGTTGACCCCGGGACCCAGTACTTC. The chain is built from TRBV29-1 and TRBJ2-5; unclear D gene. This CDR3 has 10 residues. Germline V gives CDR1 SQVTM, CDR2 ANQGSEA. V was clipped by 3 bases and J by 7 bases, with 6 bases between them.

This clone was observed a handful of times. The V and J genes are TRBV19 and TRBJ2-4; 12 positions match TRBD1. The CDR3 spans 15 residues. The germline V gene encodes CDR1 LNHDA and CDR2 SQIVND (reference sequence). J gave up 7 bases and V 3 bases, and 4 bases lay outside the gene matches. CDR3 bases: TGTGCCAGTAGTATCGGGACAGGGGGCGTCAACATTCAGTACTTC. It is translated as CASSIGTGGVNIQYF.

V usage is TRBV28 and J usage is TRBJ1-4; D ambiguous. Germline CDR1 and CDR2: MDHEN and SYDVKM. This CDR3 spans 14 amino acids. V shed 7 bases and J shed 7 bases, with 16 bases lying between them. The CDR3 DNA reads TGTGCCAGCATCCCGGTGGGAGGCGGTGAAAAACTGTTTTTT. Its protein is CASIPVGGGEKLFF.

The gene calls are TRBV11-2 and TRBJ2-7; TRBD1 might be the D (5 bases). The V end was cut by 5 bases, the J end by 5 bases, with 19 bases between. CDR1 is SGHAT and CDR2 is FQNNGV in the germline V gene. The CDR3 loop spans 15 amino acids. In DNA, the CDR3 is TGTGCCAGCAGCGCGCAGGGTTCCTCTTTGGACGAGCAGTACTTC. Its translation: CASSAQGSSLDEQYF.

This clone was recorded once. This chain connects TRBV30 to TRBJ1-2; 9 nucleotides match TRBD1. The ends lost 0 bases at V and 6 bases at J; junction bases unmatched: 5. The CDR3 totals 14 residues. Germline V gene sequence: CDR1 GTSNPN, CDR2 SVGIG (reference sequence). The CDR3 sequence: CAWSVGGQGHGYTF. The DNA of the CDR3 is TGTGCCTGGAGTGTGGGGGGACAGGGCCATGGCTACACCTTC.

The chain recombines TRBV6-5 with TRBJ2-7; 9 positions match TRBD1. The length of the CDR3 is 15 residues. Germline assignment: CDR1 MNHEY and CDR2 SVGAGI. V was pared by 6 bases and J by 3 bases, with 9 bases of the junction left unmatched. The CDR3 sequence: CASRIRQGDDYEQYF. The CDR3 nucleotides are TGTGCCAGCAGGATTCGACAGGGGGACGACTACGAGCAGTACTTC.